This TCR beta chain derives from a study of CD8 T cells in ankylosing spondylitis. Notes on the study in general: Reports say disease-linked clones showed up significantly more in matched ankylosing spondylitis synovial fluid. For ankylosing spondylitis blood, a TCR beta motif of 7 or 8 highly homologous variants appeared characteristic.

Ten or more counts support this clonotype. No antigen is known for it. With molecular barcodes, quantitative 5'-RACE was used to make the TCR beta libraries. TCRdb processed the 5' RACE reads anew with MiXCR; each CDR3 protein has one entry. Of fewer than 200,000 distinct CDR3 sequences listed, roughly 20% are singletons. Germline V lookup: CDR1 PRHDT, CDR2 FYEKMQ (reference sequence). V shed 3 bases and J shed 2 bases, with 15 bases lying between them. This CDR3 has 16 amino acids. The clonotype was recovered from a male donor aged 5-30 years with ankylosing spondylitis or in good health (not recorded which). Sequencing used blood, either unsorted or a sorted T cell fraction (not recorded which). The chain joins TRBV13 to TRBJ2-3; D unresolved. The CDR3 region is CASSLGSWNITDTQYF. The CDR3 region has the DNA TGTGCCAGCAGCTTGGGTAGCTGGAACATCACAGATACGCAGTATTTT.